This is a list of T cell receptor beta chains from one sample in a study of T cell changes during pregnancy in multiple sclerosis. TCRdb's copy holds only in-frame clones and misses some; the assay was immunoSEQ multiplex PCR. The sample contains fewer than 65,000 clones, about nine tenths of which appear only once. The specimen comprised CD8+ T cells from peripheral blood mononuclear cells, sampled after pregnancy. All receptors come from a female donor with multiple sclerosis, enrolled in a pregnancy study. CDR3s include the opening cysteine and the closing phenylalanine or tryptophan. D genes are given only for firm matches. Size is omitted from some rows. Given values are once, few, many or a class for expanded clones.

D	size	J	V	DNA	CDR3
-	-	TRBJ1-1	TRBV19	TGTGCCAGTAGTATACCCCAGTGGGGACAGAACACTGAAGCTTTCTTT	CASSIPQWGQNTEAFF
TRBD2	-	TRBJ2-2	TRBV6-5	TGTGCCAGCAGTTACGGGACTAGCGGATACACCGGGGAGCTGTTTTTT	CASSYGTSGYTGELFF
TRBD1	-	TRBJ1-2	TRBV29-1	TGCAGCGTTGAAAGTCCCAGGGGGGTGACTGAAGGCTACACCTTC	CSVESPRGVTEGYTF
-	-	TRBJ2-7	TRBV11-2	TGTGCCAGCAGACCCCTTTGGGCTGGGTTGCTCGAGCAGTACTTC	CASRPLWAGLLEQYF
-	-	TRBJ1-4	TRBV30	TGTGCCTGGAGTGTTGAACAGATGTTAGGTGATAATGAAAAACTGTTTTTT	CAWSVEQMLGDNEKLFF
TRBD1	-	TRBJ2-2	TRBV30	TGTGCCTGGAGTAGACAGGGGTTCACCGGGGAGCTGTTTTTT	CAWSRQGFTGELFF
-	-	TRBJ2-7	TRBV4-2	TGTGCCAGCAGCCAAGATTCGGTGAGCGAGCAGTACTTC	CASSQDSVSEQYF
TRBD2	-	TRBJ2-1	TRBV6-5	TGTGCCAGCAGCTCCGGGACTAGACAATACAATGAGCAGTTCTTC	CASSSGTRQYNEQFF
-	-	TRBJ2-5	TRBV19	TGTGCCAGTAGTATAGCGGTAGAAGAGACCCAGTACTTC	CASSIAVEETQYF
-	-	TRBJ1-1	TRBV25-1	TGTGCCAGCAGACCTACGCTACAGGGCGGTGAAGCTTTCTTT	CASRPTLQGGEAFF
-	-	TRBJ1-2	TRBV5-4	TGTGCCAGCAGCTCCAACGGGGGGGATCCTAACTATGGCTACACCTTC	CASSSNGGDPNYGYTF
-	once	TRBJ2-5	TRBV7-3	TGTGCCAGCAGCTTAGTTGTGGACCCCGTAGGGGGGAGCGGGGTACAAGAGACCCAGTACTTC	CASSLVVDPVGGSGVQETQYF
TRBD1	once	TRBJ2-3	TRBV6-4	TGTGCCAGCAGTGACTCAGCGGGACAGGGGGAGAAAGATACGCAGTATTTT	CASSDSAGQGEKDTQYF
TRBD2	-	TRBJ2-2	TRBV9	TGTGCCAGCAGCGTAGGAAGCGGGGGGCCTTCGAACACCGGGGAGCTGTTTTTT	CASSVGSGGPSNTGELFF
-	-	TRBJ2-7	TRBV5-1	TGCGCCAGCAGCCTGGACCCAGCCTACGAGCAGTACTTC	CASSLDPAYEQYF
TRBD1	-	TRBJ2-5	TRBV4-1	TGCGCCAGCAGCCAATTGACAGGGGTAGAGACCCAGTACTTC	CASSQLTGVETQYF
TRBD1	-	TRBJ1-5	TRBV2	TGTGCCAGCAGCCGTGGGACAGGGGGTAATCAGCCCCAGCATTTT	CASSRGTGGNQPQHF
-	-	TRBJ2-7	TRBV27	TGTGCCAGCAGTGTCGGCCCCGACAGACGAAACTACGAGCAGTACTTC	CASSVGPDRRNYEQYF
TRBD2	-	TRBJ2-3	TRBV9	TGTGCCAGCAGCTACTCCTCCCGCGGGGGGGCGGGCACAGATACGCAGTATTTT	CASSYSSRGGAGTDTQYF
-	-	TRBJ2-1	TRBV5-6	TGTGCCAGCAGCTTGGCAGTGAATGAGCAGTTCTTC	CASSLAVNEQFF
TRBD1	-	TRBJ1-3	TRBV10-2	TGCGCCACGAGGGGGACAGGGACTGCGGGAAACACCATATATTTT	CATRGTGTAGNTIYF
-	-	TRBJ2-7	TRBV30	TGTGCCTGGAAACGTCAGGGATGGGACGAGCAGTACTTC	CAWKRQGWDEQYF
TRBD1	-	TRBJ2-7	TRBV7-6	TGTGCCAGCAGCCCCCGGGACAGGGTCATCCCCTACGAGCAGTACTTC	CASSPRDRVIPYEQYF
TRBD1	many	TRBJ1-5	TRBV19	TGTGCCAGTAGTATAGGAGACAGGGTCGAAACTCAGCCCCAGCATTTT	CASSIGDRVETQPQHF
TRBD2	once	TRBJ2-7	TRBV13	TGTGCCAGCAGCTCCGGGACTAGTGACGAGCAGTACTTC	CASSSGTSDEQYF
TRBD2	-	TRBJ2-5	TRBV9	TGTGCCAGCAGCGCGGAGGGGCTAGCGGGGTTCCAAGAGACCCAGTACTTC	CASSAEGLAGFQETQYF
TRBD1	-	TRBJ1-5	TRBV9	TGTGCCAGCAGCCCCCGGGACAGGGTGGGTCAGCCCCAGCATTTT	CASSPRDRVGQPQHF
TRBD1	-	TRBJ1-1	TRBV6-6	TGTGCCAGCACCGCGACAGGGGTCGCTACTGAAGCTTTCTTT	CASTATGVATEAFF
TRBD2	-	TRBJ2-7	TRBV11-1	TGTGCCAGCAGCTTCTATAGCGGGGGGCCCTCCTACGAGCAGTACTTC	CASSFYSGGPSYEQYF
-	-	TRBJ2-7	TRBV21-1	TGTGCCAGCAGCACCCCGGGACAGGGCGGTGAGCAGTACTTC	CASSTPGQGGEQYF
TRBD2	-	TRBJ2-7	TRBV19	TGTGCCAGTAGTATGGCGGGGGGCGGGTACGAGCAGTACTTC	CASSMAGGGYEQYF
TRBD1	-	TRBJ2-7	TRBV2	TGTGCCAGCAGCTACCCCGAGGACAGGGAGATAGAGGAGCAGTACTTC	CASSYPEDREIEEQYF
-	-	TRBJ2-1	TRBV6-5	TGTGCCAGCAGCTACGGAGCGCTCTACAATGAGCAGTTCTTC	CASSYGALYNEQFF